This TCR beta chain appears in the sequencing data of a study of shared clonotypes between healthy human individuals. Overall study context: Each donor's CD8 memory used one plate, CD8 naive two, each CD4 subset three. The study's findings and limits: Clonotypes shared by all four sorted-subset donors had higher generation probabilities than non-shared clonotypes. The authors expected sequencing depth to affect clonotype sharing among donors. Across a handful of donors, naive CD4 shared about 5%, naive CD8 under 4%, memory CD4 more than 2%, memory CD8 0.4% to 0.5%.

The method was immunoSEQ multiplex PCR; TCRdb's version includes in-frame clones alone and lacks a portion of them. The sample carries around 700,000 clones, 73% recorded once. Concerning this clone: Its matching antigen is unknown.

This CDR3 has 15 amino acids. Germline CDR1 and CDR2: SGDLS and YYNGEE. V was clipped by 4 bases and J by 5 bases; unmatched bases: 6. This TCR derives from a woman under 40 in good health. The chain links TRBV9 to TRBJ2-3, with 11 bases matching TRBD2. Sequences were obtained from memory CD4+ T cells sorted from blood. Specified subset: CD45RA-negative fraction. DNA of the CDR3: TGTGCCAGCAGCCCAAGACTAGCGGGAAAAGATACGCAGTATTTT. It yields the protein CASSPRLAGKDTQYF. The full variable domain, rest sourced from reference TRBV9 and TRBJ2-3, is DSGVTQTPKHLITATGQRVTLRCSPRSGDLSVYWYQQSLDQGLQFLIQYYNGEERAKGNILERFSAQQFPDLHSELNLSSLELGDSALYFCASSPRLAGKDTQYFGPGTRLTVL.